The entry that follows covers one TCR beta chain sequence. Its antigen remains unidentified. The data are from a study of T cell responses to AZD1222 COVID-19 vaccine. Findings and caveats of the study: Reportedly, close to half of spike-specific TCRs are directed against unmutated variant regions.

The germline V gene encodes CDR1 SGHTA and CDR2 FQGTGA. The length of the CDR3 is 15 residues. The V end lost 2 bases, the J end lost 4 bases, and 9 bases lay between the germline ends. Assay used: immunoSEQ multiplex PCR; TCRdb lists only in-frame clones, some missing. The sample has some 170,000 clones; over 85% are singletons. The chain recombines TRBV7-3 with TRBJ1-6, with D unclear. Sequences were derived from peripheral blood, sampled 28 days after the second dose of the MenACWY control vaccine. The sequence was collected from an adult who received the MenACWY meningococcal vaccine as a control. CDR3 coding DNA: TGTGCCAGCAGCTTACAAGGCAGTTATAATTCACCCCTCCACTTT. Protein: CASSLQGSYNSPLHF. The full variable domain, with the rest looked up from reference TRBV7-3 and TRBJ1-6, is GAGVSQTPSNKVTEKGKYVELRCDPISGHTALYWYRQSLGQGPEFLIYFQGTGAADDSGLPNDRFFAVRPEGSVSTLKIQRTERGDSAVYLCASSLQGSYNSPLHFGNGTRLTVT.